This TCR beta chain was captured in a study of T-cell memory formation after mild COVID-19. The germline V gene has CDR1 KGHSH and CDR2 LQKENI. Trimming removed 5 bases at V and 1 base at J, with 13 bases between. This CDR3 region has 15 residues. TCRdb called the 5' RACE reads again in MiXCR, with one record for every CDR3 protein. Seen here are about 12,000 distinct CDR3 sequences, roughly 15% observed once, and the top ten hold approximately 50%. The genes are TRBV18 and TRBJ2-3, with D possibly TRBD2 on 5 matching bases. The sample taken for sequencing was PBMCs or a T cell subset sorted from them (not recorded which). This clonotype originated in a man between 18 and 35 years old who had mild COVID-19 (a few samples of this study predate the infection). Cell type and time point are not known. CDR3 in amino acids: CASSTLDSRTDTQYF. The CDR3 DNA reads as TGTGCCAGCTCAACCCTGGACTCCCGCACAGATACGCAGTATTTT.